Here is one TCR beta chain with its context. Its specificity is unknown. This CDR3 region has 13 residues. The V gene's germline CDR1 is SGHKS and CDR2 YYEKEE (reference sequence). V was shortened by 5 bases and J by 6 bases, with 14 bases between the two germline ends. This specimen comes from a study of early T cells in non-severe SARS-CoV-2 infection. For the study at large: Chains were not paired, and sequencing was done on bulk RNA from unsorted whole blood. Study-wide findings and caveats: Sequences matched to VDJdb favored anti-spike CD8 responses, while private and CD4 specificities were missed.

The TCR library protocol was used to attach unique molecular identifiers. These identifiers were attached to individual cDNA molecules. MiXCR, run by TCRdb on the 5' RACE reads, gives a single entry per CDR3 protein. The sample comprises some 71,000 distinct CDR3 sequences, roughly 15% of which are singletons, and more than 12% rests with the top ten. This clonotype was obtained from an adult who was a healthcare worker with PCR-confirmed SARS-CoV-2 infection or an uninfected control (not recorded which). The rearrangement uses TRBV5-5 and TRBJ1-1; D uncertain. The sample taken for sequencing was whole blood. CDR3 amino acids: CASSPLPDSEAFF. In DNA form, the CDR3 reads TGTGCCAGCAGTCCGCTTCCGGACTCTGAAGCTTTCTTT.